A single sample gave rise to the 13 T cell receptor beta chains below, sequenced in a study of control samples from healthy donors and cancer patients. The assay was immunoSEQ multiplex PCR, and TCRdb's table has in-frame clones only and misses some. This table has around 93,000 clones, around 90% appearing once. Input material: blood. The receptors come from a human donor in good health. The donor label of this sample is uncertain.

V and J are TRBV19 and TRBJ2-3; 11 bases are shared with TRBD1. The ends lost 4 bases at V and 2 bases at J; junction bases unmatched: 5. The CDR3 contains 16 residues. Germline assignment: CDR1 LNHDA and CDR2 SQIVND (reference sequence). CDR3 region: CASSTGQGAVTDTQYF. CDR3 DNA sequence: TGTGCCAGTAGTACTGGACAGGGGGCGGTCACAGATACGCAGTATTTT. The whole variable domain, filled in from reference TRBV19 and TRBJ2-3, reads DGGITQSPKYLFRKEGQNVTLSCEQNLNHDAMYWYRQDPGQGLRLIYYSQIVNDFQKGDIAEGYSVSREKKESFPLTVTSAQKNPTAFYLCASSTGQGAVTDTQYFGPGTRLTVL.

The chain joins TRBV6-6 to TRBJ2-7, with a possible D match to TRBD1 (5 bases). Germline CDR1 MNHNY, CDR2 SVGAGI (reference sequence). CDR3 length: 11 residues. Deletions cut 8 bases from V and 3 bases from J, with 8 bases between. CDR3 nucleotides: TGTGCCAGCCAGGGCGGCTACGAGCAGTACTTC. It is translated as CASQGGYEQYF.

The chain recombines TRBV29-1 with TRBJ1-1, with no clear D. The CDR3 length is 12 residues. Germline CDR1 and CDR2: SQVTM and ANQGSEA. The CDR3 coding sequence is TGCAGGGGAGGAGGGCGGGTGACTGAAGCTTTCTTT. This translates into CRGGGRVTEAFF.

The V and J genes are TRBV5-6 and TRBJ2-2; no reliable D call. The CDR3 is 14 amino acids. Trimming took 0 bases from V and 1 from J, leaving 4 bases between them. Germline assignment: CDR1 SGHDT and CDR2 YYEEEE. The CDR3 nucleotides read TGTGCCAGCAGCTTGGCACAGAACACCGGGGAGCTGTTTTTT. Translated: CASSLAQNTGELFF.

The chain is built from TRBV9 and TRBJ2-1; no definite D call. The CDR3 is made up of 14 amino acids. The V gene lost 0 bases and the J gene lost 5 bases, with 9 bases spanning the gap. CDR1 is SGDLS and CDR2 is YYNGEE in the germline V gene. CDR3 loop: CASSVATENNEQFF. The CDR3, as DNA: TGTGCCAGCAGCGTAGCCACAGAAAACAATGAGCAGTTCTTC.

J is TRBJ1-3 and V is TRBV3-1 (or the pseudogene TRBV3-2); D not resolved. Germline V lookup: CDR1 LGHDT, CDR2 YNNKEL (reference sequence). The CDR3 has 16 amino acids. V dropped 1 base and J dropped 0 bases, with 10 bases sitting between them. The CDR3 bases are TGTGCCAGCAGCCAAGCTGCGACTGGCTCTGGAAACACCATATATTTT. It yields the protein CASSQAATGSGNTIYF.

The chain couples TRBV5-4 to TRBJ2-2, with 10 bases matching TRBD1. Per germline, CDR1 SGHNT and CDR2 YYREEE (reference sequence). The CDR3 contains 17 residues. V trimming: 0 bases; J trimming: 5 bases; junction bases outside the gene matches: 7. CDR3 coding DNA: TGTGCCAGCAGCTTGGAACGACAGGGGGCATTTACCGGGGAGCTGTTTTTT. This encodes CASSLERQGAFTGELFF. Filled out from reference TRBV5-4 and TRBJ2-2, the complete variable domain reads ETGVTQSPTHLIKTRGQQVTLRCSSQSGHNTVSWYQQALGQGPQFIFQYYREEENGRGNFPPRFSGLQFPNYSSELNVNALELDDSALYLCASSLERQGAFTGELFFGEGSRLTVL.

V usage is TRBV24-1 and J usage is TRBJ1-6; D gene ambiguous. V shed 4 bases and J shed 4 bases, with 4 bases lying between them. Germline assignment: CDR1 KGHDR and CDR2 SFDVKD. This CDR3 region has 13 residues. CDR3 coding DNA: TGTGCCACCAGTGACAGGTATAATTCACCCCTCCACTTT. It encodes CATSDRYNSPLHF.

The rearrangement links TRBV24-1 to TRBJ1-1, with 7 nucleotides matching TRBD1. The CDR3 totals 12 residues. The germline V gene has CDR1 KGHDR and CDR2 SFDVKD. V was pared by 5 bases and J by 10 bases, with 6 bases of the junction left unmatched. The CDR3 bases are TGTGCCACCAGTGCTCCGACAGGGAGAGCTTTCTTT. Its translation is CATSAPTGRAFF.

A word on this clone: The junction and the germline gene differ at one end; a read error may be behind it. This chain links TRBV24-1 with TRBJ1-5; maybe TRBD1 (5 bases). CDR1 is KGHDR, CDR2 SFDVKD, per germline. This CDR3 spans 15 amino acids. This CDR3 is CAASGGGGWDQPQHF. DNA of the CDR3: TGTGCCGCCAGCGGTGGGGGAGGATGGGATCAGCCCCAGCATTTT.

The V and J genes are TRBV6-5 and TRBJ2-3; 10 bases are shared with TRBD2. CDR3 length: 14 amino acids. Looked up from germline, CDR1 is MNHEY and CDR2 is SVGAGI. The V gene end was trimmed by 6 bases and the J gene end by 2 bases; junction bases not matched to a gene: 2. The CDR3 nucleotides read TGTGCCAGCAGAAGCGGGGGGGACACAGATACGCAGTATTTT. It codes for CASRSGGDTDTQYF.

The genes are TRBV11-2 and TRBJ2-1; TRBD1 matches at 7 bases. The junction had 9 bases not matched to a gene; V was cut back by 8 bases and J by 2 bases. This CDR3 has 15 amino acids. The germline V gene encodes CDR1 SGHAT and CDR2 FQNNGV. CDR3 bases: TGTGCCAGCCCCCCCCGGGGACAGACCTACAATGAGCAGTTCTTC. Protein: CASPPRGQTYNEQFF.

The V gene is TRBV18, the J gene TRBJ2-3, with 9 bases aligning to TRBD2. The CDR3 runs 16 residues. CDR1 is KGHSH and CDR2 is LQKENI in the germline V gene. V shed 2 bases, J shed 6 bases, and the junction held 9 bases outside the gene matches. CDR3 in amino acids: CASSPLRGGAKDTQYF. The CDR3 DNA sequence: TGTGCCAGCTCACCATTACGCGGGGGGGCCAAGGATACGCAGTATTTT.